Presented here are 25 T cell receptor beta chains from one specimen sequenced in a study of T cell responses to AZD1222 COVID-19 vaccine. Data came from immunoSEQ multiplex PCR; TCRdb stores just in-frame clones and leaves some out. The sample carries some 180,000 clones, around 88% recorded once. Here the sequenced sample was peripheral blood, taken on day 0 of AZD1222 vaccination. The receptors stem from an adult in good health.

The chain recombines TRBV19 with TRBJ1-4, with no clear D. This CDR3 spans 11 amino acids. CDR1 is LNHDA, CDR2 SQIVND, per germline (reference sequence). V lost 5 bases to trimming and J lost 4 bases, with 2 bases between them. In DNA, the CDR3 is TGTGCCAGTAGTTATAATGAAAAACTGTTTTTT. Its translation: CASSYNEKLFF.

The rearrangement uses TRBV4-1 and TRBJ1-3; the D is unclear. This CDR3 is 15 amino acids long. Germline lookup yields CDR1 MGHRA and CDR2 YSYEKL. The V gene lost 0 bases and the J gene lost 4 bases, with 10 bases spanning the gap. Here the CDR3 DNA reads TGCGCCAGCAGCCAAGAAGAGCGTCCAGGAAACACCATATATTTT. It encodes CASSQEERPGNTIYF.

The gene calls are TRBV7-2 and TRBJ1-5, with D tentatively TRBD1 (5 bases). Trimming removed 0 bases from V and 2 bases from J, with 5 bases in between. The CDR3 is made up of 14 amino acids. The V gene's germline CDR1 is SGHTA and CDR2 FQGNSA. The CDR3 region has the DNA TGTGCCAGCAGCTTAGCAGGGGGCAATCAGCCCCAGCATTTT. This encodes CASSLAGGNQPQHF.

The V call is TRBV5-8, the J call TRBJ2-5; 9 bases agree with TRBD1. Germline values: CDR1 SGHTS, CDR2 YDEGEE. The CDR3 length is 14 residues. Unmatched junction bases numbered 3, after V lost 3 bases and J lost 3 bases. The CDR3 here is CASSSRTGEETQYF. The CDR3 DNA follows: TGTGCCAGCAGCTCCCGGACAGGGGAAGAGACCCAGTACTTC.

The chain is built from TRBV9 and TRBJ1-6; TRBD1 is a possible D gene (5 bases). With 0 bases removed from V and 7 bases from J, the gap between germline ends came to 8 bases. The CDR3 consists of 14 residues. Per germline, CDR1 SGDLS and CDR2 YYNGEE. CDR3 sequence (DNA): TGTGCCAGCAGCGTAGGCAGGGTCAATTCACCCCTCCACTTT. This sequence encodes CASSVGRVNSPLHF.

The V call is TRBV6-2 or TRBV6-3, the J call TRBJ2-7; the match to TRBD2 covers 11 bases. This CDR3 is built from 14 residues. V lost 5 bases to trimming and J lost 4 bases; unmatched junction nucleotides: 4. CDR1 MNHEY and CDR2 SVGEGT come from the germline V gene. CDR3 protein: CASSPTSGAYEQYF. The CDR3 DNA reads TGTGCCAGCAGTCCGACTAGCGGGGCATACGAGCAGTACTTC.

The chain uses TRBV30 and TRBJ1-1; D not certain. There are 14 residues in the CDR3. The germline gives CDR1 GTSNPN, CDR2 SVGIG (reference sequence). V shed 0 bases and J shed 3 bases, with 11 bases lying between them. This CDR3 reads CAWSVRRTDTEAFF. CDR3 nucleotides: TGTGCCTGGAGTGTACGCAGGACGGACACTGAAGCTTTCTTT.

This rearrangement joins TRBV28 to TRBJ2-7, with 8 bases that match TRBD2. Germline trimming cut 4 bases from V and 1 base from J; bases unmatched to any gene: 12. This CDR3 has 17 residues. Looked up from germline, CDR1 is MDHEN and CDR2 is SYDVKM. The CDR3 here is CASSSVTSEYLSYEQYF. For the CDR3, the DNA is TGTGCCAGCAGTTCCGTGACTAGCGAATACCTTTCCTACGAGCAGTACTTC.

The chain recombines TRBV6-5 with TRBJ1-1, with TRBD1 matching over 7 bases. V trimming: 4 bases; J trimming: 0 bases; junction bases outside the gene matches: 2. The CDR3 runs to 14 residues. Germline loops: CDR1 MNHEY, CDR2 SVGAGI. CDR3 amino acids: CASSSGQLNTEAFF. CDR3 DNA sequence: TGTGCCAGCAGTTCGGGACAGCTGAACACTGAAGCTTTCTTT.

This chain links TRBV11-1 with TRBJ2-7, with D possibly matching TRBD1 (7 bases). CDR3 size: 16 residues. V lost 2 bases and J lost 2, with 16 bases in between. Germline V gene lookup returns CDR1 SGHAT and CDR2 FQDESV (reference sequence). CDR3 sequence: CASSLPGGGRTYEQYF. In DNA, the CDR3 is TGTGCCAGCAGCTTACCTGGAGGGGGCCGAACCTACGAGCAGTACTTC.

The chain joins TRBV7-2 to TRBJ2-7; 10 bases match TRBD1. The V and J ends lost 5 bases and 1 base, in that order; junction bases with no gene match: 5. CDR1 SGHTA and CDR2 FQGNSA come from the germline V gene. The CDR3 loop spans 15 amino acids. As DNA, the CDR3 is TGTGCCAGCAGCCCACGGACAGGGGGATCCTACGAGCAGTACTTC. The encoded protein is CASSPRTGGSYEQYF.

The V call is TRBV10-3, the J call TRBJ1-1, with no clear D. This CDR3 contains 14 residues. Germline V CDR1 and CDR2: ENHRY, SYGVKD. Trimming took off 1 base at V and 1 base at J, with 7 bases between the two ends. CDR3 in amino acids: CAISEFGENTEAFF. CDR3 in DNA: TGTGCCATCAGTGAGTTCGGGGAGAACACTGAAGCTTTCTTT.

This clone was recorded once. The chain uses TRBV20-1 and TRBJ1-2; weak D call: TRBD1 (5 bases). The CDR3 consists of 11 residues. V lost 3 bases, J lost 8 bases, and 10 bases lay in between. CDR1 and CDR2 (germline): DFQATT, SNEGSKA (reference sequence). CDR3 nucleotide sequence: TGCAGTGCTAGCGGACAAGGGGGCTACACCTTC. It yields the protein CSASGQGGYTF.

V usage is TRBV6-5 and J usage is TRBJ2-7; TRBD1 matches at 7 bases. This CDR3 region has 15 residues. With 4 bases clipped from V and 0 bases from J, the junction kept 6 bases outside the gene matches. Germline V gene sequence: CDR1 MNHEY, CDR2 SVGAGI. CDR3 region: CASSSFTGASYEQYF. CDR3 nucleotide sequence: TGTGCCAGCAGTTCCTTCACAGGGGCCTCCTACGAGCAGTACTTC.

The chain couples TRBV18 to TRBJ2-5; possibly TRBD2 for D (6 bases). This CDR3 spans 13 amino acids. Germline loops: CDR1 KGHSH, CDR2 LQKENI. The V and J ends lost 3 bases and 5 bases respectively, with 10 bases between them. In DNA, the CDR3 is TGTGCCAGCTCACCTGGGACTCTGGAGACCCAGTACTTC. It specifies CASSPGTLETQYF. The variable domain in full, with the rest retrieved from reference TRBV18 and TRBJ2-5, is NAGVMQNPRHLVRRRGQEARLRCSPMKGHSHVYWYRQLPEEGLKFMVYLQKENIIDESGMPKERFSAEFPKEGPSILRIQQVVRGDSAAYFCASSPGTLETQYFGPGTRLLVL.

The chain links TRBV7-3 to TRBJ1-1; D gene ambiguous. In germline, CDR1 is SGHTA, CDR2 FQGTGA. V lost 2 bases, J lost 0 bases, and 19 bases lay in between. The CDR3 extends over 18 amino acids. CDR3 bases: TGTGCCAGCAGCTTACGTATTGAGGCCCCACGGTTGAACACTGAAGCTTTCTTT. Translation: CASSLRIEAPRLNTEAFF.

The rearrangement links TRBV6-5 to TRBJ2-3; TRBD1 aligns across 9 bases. V lost 2 bases to trimming and J lost 3 bases; unmatched junction nucleotides: 6. The CDR3 consists of 16 residues. Germline-derived CDR1 and CDR2 are MNHEY and SVGAGI. DNA of the CDR3: TGTGCCAGCAGTTACCCCTCCGGGACAGGGACAGATACGCAGTATTTT. It yields the protein CASSYPSGTGTDTQYF.

V and J are TRBV29-1 and TRBJ1-4; D uncertain. Germline V CDR1 and CDR2: SQVTM, ANQGSEA. V was shortened by 4 bases and J by 8 bases, with 11 bases between the two germline ends. The CDR3 spans 12 residues. The CDR3 protein is CSVAEVEEKLFF. CDR3 in DNA: TGCAGCGTTGCAGAGGTGGAAGAAAAACTGTTTTTT. Together with reference TRBV29-1 and TRBJ1-4, the CDR3 gives the full variable domain: SAVISQKPSRDICQRGTSLTIQCQVDSQVTMMFWYRQQPGQSLTLIATANQGSEATYESGFVIDKFPISRPNLTFSTLTVSNMSPEDSSIYLCSVAEVEEKLFFGSGTQLSVL.

The chain is built from TRBV10-3 and TRBJ2-3; D ambiguous. Germline CDR1 reads ENHRY; CDR2 reads SYGVKD. The CDR3 totals 15 residues. V was trimmed by 4 bases and J by 2 bases, leaving 13 bases between them. The CDR3 DNA reads TGTGCCATCAGTGCCAGGATAGTTATCACAGATACGCAGTATTTT. Protein: CAISARIVITDTQYF.

The gene calls are TRBV6-5 and TRBJ1-1; D not certain. The germline gives CDR1 MNHEY, CDR2 SVGAGI. The CDR3 extends over 11 amino acids. V was shortened by 7 bases and J by 7 bases, with 10 bases between the two germline ends. CDR3 sequence reads: CASTRRGEAFF. The CDR3 DNA follows: TGTGCCAGCACTCGCCGGGGTGAAGCTTTCTTT.

This chain joins TRBV5-4 and TRBJ1-1; 7 bases are shared with TRBD1. Trimming at V came to 0 bases and at J to 1 base, leaving 3 bases not matched to a gene. The length of the CDR3 is 15 residues. Germline V gene data show CDR1 as SGHNT and CDR2 as YYREEE (reference sequence). This CDR3 is CASSLEGTANTEAFF. CDR3 in DNA: TGTGCCAGCAGCTTGGAAGGGACAGCGAACACTGAAGCTTTCTTT.

V is TRBV27 and J is TRBJ2-2; D unclear. This CDR3 is built from 13 residues. Per the germline V gene, CDR1 is MNHEY and CDR2 is SMNVEV (reference sequence). Trimming pared 1 base from V and 2 bases from J, leaving 2 bases between. The CDR3 DNA reads TGTGCCAGCAGTTTATTCAACACCGGGGAGCTGTTTTTT. It specifies CASSLFNTGELFF.

CDR3 sequence reads: CASSRASGGNTGELFF. As DNA, the CDR3 is TGTGCCAGTAGTAGGGCTAGCGGGGGTAACACCGGGGAGCTGTTTTTT. The V gene is TRBV19, the J gene TRBJ2-2, with 10 bases identical to TRBD2. CDR3 length equals 16 residues. Germline CDR1 and CDR2: LNHDA and SQIVND (reference sequence). Trimming took 4 bases from V and 2 from J; bases not matched to a gene: 4.

The genes are TRBV7-9 and TRBJ1-1; no definite D call. From germline, CDR1 is SEHNR and CDR2 FQNEAQ (reference sequence). Trimming shortened V by 3 bases and J by 0 bases, and 5 bases separated the two germline ends. The CDR3 length is 13 residues. CDR3 in amino acids: CASSLEMNTEAFF. CDR3 bases: TGTGCCAGCAGCTTGGAGATGAACACTGAAGCTTTCTTT.

This clone was counted once. V is TRBV3-1 (or the pseudogene TRBV3-2) and J is TRBJ2-1, with 12 positions matching TRBD2. Germline loops: CDR1 LGHDT, CDR2 YNNKEL (reference sequence). With V trimmed by 1 base and J by 15 bases, 13 bases remained unmatched. The CDR3 spans 16 residues. The CDR3 region is CASSQVLAGGPLLLFF. CDR3 in DNA: TGTGCCAGCAGCCAAGTCCTAGCGGGAGGGCCCCTACTTCTGTTCTTC.